The clone carrying this T cell receptor (beta chain) is large by share. Its antigen is undetermined. Four subsets defined by PD-1 and/or TIGIT were sorted from live CD3+CD8+TCRalphabeta+ cells. Using roughly 16 ng of total RNA, TCR libraries were made with the QIAseq Immune Repertoire TCR panel. Via MiXCR, TCRdb re-called the reads, giving one row per CDR3 protein. This sample has more than 450 distinct CDR3 sequences, with 7.6% found just once. The CDR3 contains 13 residues. CDR1 MGHDK and CDR2 SYGVNS come from the germline V gene. V was clipped by 4 bases and J by 6 bases, with 13 bases between them. The data belong to a study of circulating CD8 cells and anti-PD-1 response in melanoma. Study-level results: Under 7.5% of TRB clonotypes were shared between subsets at M1. Only baseline and M1 samples entered the published repertoire comparisons. Diversity ranked highest in DNEG and lowest in TIGIT subsets.

The rearrangement joins TRBV25-1 to TRBJ2-7; the D call may be TRBD1 or TRBD2 (5 bases each). This TCR derives from a human donor with melanoma. The starting material was CD8+ T cells from PBMCs, obtained at baseline or after one month of anti-PD-1 therapy (not recorded which). The DNA of the CDR3 is TGTGCCAGCAGTGGGGGACCGGCCCGCGAGCAGTACTTC. This gives the protein CASSGGPAREQYF.